The next 11 T cell receptor beta chains were all read from a single sample in a study of blood T cell repertoires in COVID-19. Clones were sequenced by immunoSEQ multiplex PCR, and TCRdb holds only the in-frame ones, with some missing. The sample records approximately 170,000 clones, roughly 84% being singletons. Sequencing was done on a sample of peripheral blood. These receptors were obtained from a man between 65 and 80 years old with active or convalescent COVID-19.

The chain links TRBV7-8 to TRBJ1-2, with unresolved D. The CDR3 runs 11 residues. With 5 bases removed from V and 6 bases from J, the gap between germline ends came to 7 bases. Germline V gives CDR1 SGHVS, CDR2 FQNEAQ. The CDR3 sequence is CASSLENGYTF. The CDR3, as DNA: TGTGCCAGCAGCCTTGAGAATGGCTACACCTTC.

The gene calls are TRBV5-1 and TRBJ2-1; 11 bases fit TRBD2. Germline lookup yields CDR1 SGHRS and CDR2 YFSETQ. With 7 bases clipped from V and 4 bases from J, the junction kept 4 bases outside the gene matches. This CDR3 region has 14 residues. Here the CDR3 reads CASRGLAGYNEQFF. The CDR3, as DNA: TGCGCCAGCCGTGGACTAGCGGGTTACAATGAGCAGTTCTTC.

The V and J genes are TRBV5-4 and TRBJ1-1, with D possibly TRBD1 on 5 matching bases. With 4 bases removed from V and 5 bases from J, the gap between germline ends came to 9 bases. The CDR3 is 12 amino acids. CDR1 and CDR2 from the germline V gene are SGHNT and YYREEE (reference sequence). Here the CDR3 DNA reads TGTGCCAGCAGCCCCCAGGGAACTGAAGCTTTCTTT. Translating it yields CASSPQGTEAFF. Supplemented by reference TRBV5-4 and TRBJ1-1, the full variable domain reads ETGVTQSPTHLIKTRGQQVTLRCSSQSGHNTVSWYQQALGQGPQFIFQYYREEENGRGNFPPRFSGLQFPNYSSELNVNALELDDSALYLCASSPQGTEAFFGQGTRLTVV.

The chain combines TRBV28 with TRBJ2-1; weak D call: TRBD1 (6 bases). The CDR3 extends over 13 amino acids. V lost 6 bases, J lost 10 bases, and 16 bases lay in between. Germline V lookup: CDR1 MDHEN, CDR2 SYDVKM. The CDR3 region has the DNA TGTGCCAGCAGCACCACCGGAAGGGGGGAGCAGTTCTTC. Encoded protein: CASSTTGRGEQFF.

CDR3 in DNA: TGTGCCAGCTCACCTCGAGTGAGAGGATTGAACAATGAGCAGTTCTTC. This encodes CASSPRVRGLNNEQFF. The chain uses TRBV18 and TRBJ2-1; D is ambiguous. Germline loops: CDR1 KGHSH, CDR2 LQKENI. CDR3 length: 16 residues. The V and J ends lost 3 bases and 5 bases respectively, with 17 bases between them.

This clone was seen only once. The gene calls are TRBV10-2 and TRBJ2-5; 8 nucleotides align to TRBD2. V dropped 4 bases and J dropped 3; count of bases not matched to a gene: 10. This CDR3 comprises 16 residues. Germline lookup yields CDR1 WSHSY and CDR2 SAAADI. The CDR3 DNA sequence: TGCGCCAGCAGTGCACACCCCAGCGGGAGTAAAGAGACCCAGTACTTC. This gives the protein CASSAHPSGSKETQYF.

The CDR3 is CASSLDAGLNTEAFF. In DNA, the CDR3 is TGTGCCAGCAGCTTGGATGCAGGTTTGAACACTGAAGCTTTCTTT. This chain links TRBV5-5 with TRBJ1-1, with no clear D. The CDR3 runs 15 residues. V was pared by 0 bases and J by 0 bases, with 9 bases between. Germline loops: CDR1 SGHKS, CDR2 YYEKEE (reference sequence).

This chain joins TRBV28 and TRBJ2-3, with no clear D. Germline CDR1 reads MDHEN; CDR2 reads SYDVKM. Trimming took 3 bases from V and 1 from J, leaving 5 bases between them. The CDR3 extends over 13 amino acids. This chain's CDR3 is CASSLQGTDTQYF. The CDR3 coding sequence is TGTGCCAGCAGTTTGCAGGGCACAGATACGCAGTATTTT. The whole variable domain, remainder taken from reference TRBV28 and TRBJ2-3, is DVKVTQSSRYLVKRTGEKVFLECVQDMDHENMFWYRQDPGLGLRLIYFSYDVKMKEKGDIPEGYSVSREKKERFSLILESASTNQTSMYLCASSLQGTDTQYFGPGTRLTVL.

This clone was recorded only once. This chain joins TRBV7-6 and TRBJ2-2, with 10 bases fitting TRBD2. V lost 4 bases to trimming and J lost 0 bases; unmatched junction nucleotides: 5. The CDR3 has 17 amino acids. Germline V lookup: CDR1 SGHVS, CDR2 FNYEAQ. The CDR3 DNA follows: TGTGCCAGCAGCTCCCAAGCGGGAGGGCCGAACACCGGGGAGCTGTTTTTT. The encoded protein is CASSSQAGGPNTGELFF.

V is TRBV29-1 and J is TRBJ2-1, with D possibly matching TRBD2 (5 bases). Trimming left V 4 bases short and J 4 bases short, with 20 bases between. CDR3 size: 16 residues. Germline V gives CDR1 SQVTM, CDR2 ANQGSEA. This chain's CDR3 is CSVGSDVGLLYNEQFF. CDR3 bases: TGCAGCGTTGGGTCAGATGTCGGACTTCTGTACAATGAGCAGTTCTTC.

This chain connects TRBV4-1 to TRBJ2-5, with 10 bases matching TRBD1. V shed 4 bases and J 6 bases; nucleotides not matched to a gene: 11. Germline CDR1 reads MGHRA; CDR2 reads YSYEKL. CDR3 size: 16 residues. The CDR3 DNA reads TGCGCCAGCAGCCTGGGGGGACAGGGGATTCGTAAGACCCAGTACTTC. It specifies CASSLGGQGIRKTQYF.